This TCR beta chain was captured by sequencing in a study of blood T cell repertoires in COVID-19. Whole-study context: The study drew acute and convalescent COVID-19 samples from the United States, Italy and Spain. PBMCs, B-cell-depleted T cells, or T cells provided the cDNA or gDNA that made up the material.

Germline values: CDR1 SGHTA, CDR2 FQGNSA. V shed 5 bases, J shed 6 bases, and the junction held 7 bases outside the gene matches. The CDR3 has 14 residues. TCRdb's copy holds only in-frame clones and misses some; the assay was immunoSEQ multiplex PCR. The sample lists 40,000 to 55,000 clones; approximately 84% were seen once. V is TRBV7-2 and J is TRBJ1-1, with TRBD1 identical over 9 bases. Sequencing input: peripheral blood. This clonotype was sampled from a middle-aged man with acute or convalescent COVID-19. The CDR3: CASSDHRGLAEAFF. The DNA for the CDR3 is TGTGCCAGCAGCGACCACAGGGGGCTAGCTGAAGCTTTCTTT.